This TCR beta chain comes out of a study of blood T cell repertoires in COVID-19. Some clones are missing from TCRdb's copy, which holds only in-frame ones; the method was immunoSEQ multiplex PCR. Among a few hundred thousand clones listed, more than 75% were seen once. This study enrolled people aged about 18 to 100 from about 26 US geographic areas. Cohorts were assigned according to the clinical history that participants reported. This clone was recorded only once. Germline V CDR1 and CDR2: WNHNN, SYGVQD (reference sequence). CDR3 length: 14 amino acids. Germline trimming cut 9 bases from V and 3 bases from J; bases unmatched to any gene: 8.

The sample comprised PBMCs or T cells enriched from blood (not recorded which). This TCR came from a woman aged 25 to 39 who had recovered from COVID-19. J is TRBJ2-1 and V is TRBV10-1, with 7 bases lining up with TRBD1. In DNA, the CDR3 is TGCGCCAGTGGGTCCGGGACAGTCTACAATGAGCAGTTCTTC. Residues: CASGSGTVYNEQFF.